These 27 T cell receptor beta chains came from one sample sequenced in a study of blood T cell repertoires in COVID-19. Assay: immunoSEQ multiplex PCR; the TCRdb copy retains only in-frame clones and omits some. The data hold some 30,000 clones, with about 86% observed a single time. Specimen: peripheral blood. These receptors were taken from a human donor in a cohort sampled during active COVID-19.

The V and J genes are TRBV30 and TRBJ1-1; 10 positions match TRBD1. The CDR3 is 12 residues long. The junction had 3 bases not matched to a gene; V was cut back by 5 bases and J by 6 bases. The V gene's germline CDR1 is GTSNPN and CDR2 SVGIG (reference sequence). CDR3 coding DNA: TGTGCCTGGGGCGGGACAGGGGCTGAAGCTTTCTTT. Protein product: CAWGGTGAEAFF.

CDR3: CASSRAATRAYEQYF. The CDR3 DNA is TGTGCCAGCAGCCGGGCCGCCACCAGGGCCTACGAGCAGTACTTC. The chain has TRBV5-4 and TRBJ2-7, with TRBD1 as a possible D gene (5 bases). There are 15 residues in the CDR3. V gave up 4 bases and J gave up 2 bases, with 16 bases separating them. CDR1 is SGHNT, CDR2 YYREEE, per germline (reference sequence).

This clone showed up just a few times. The rearrangement uses TRBV19 and TRBJ2-7; TRBD1 is a possible D gene (6 bases). This CDR3 has 13 residues. In germline, CDR1 is LNHDA, CDR2 SQIVND (reference sequence). V lost 5 bases and J 5 bases, leaving 13 bases between the germline ends. CDR3 amino acids: CASSERRGDEQYF. CDR3 DNA sequence: TGTGCCAGTAGTGAGCGCAGGGGCGACGAGCAGTACTTC.

The chain couples TRBV6-1 to TRBJ1-2; 12 bases map to TRBD1. J lost 4 bases, V lost 0 bases, and 3 bases had no gene match. CDR3 size: 16 residues. Germline loops: CDR1 MNHNS, CDR2 SASEGT. The CDR3 region is CASSEAPGQGAYGYTF. The CDR3 DNA reads TGTGCCAGCAGTGAAGCGCCGGGACAGGGGGCCTATGGCTACACCTTC.

The J gene is TRBJ1-2, the V gene TRBV6-5; TRBD1 agrees at 8 bases. The length of the CDR3 is 14 residues. Germline values: CDR1 MNHEY, CDR2 SVGAGI. The J segment lost 11 bases and the V segment lost 6 bases, leaving 14 bases of the junction unmatched. This chain's CDR3 is CASRGETGGSRYTF. Written as DNA, the CDR3 is TGTGCCAGCAGGGGGGAAACAGGGGGTAGTAGGTACACCTTC.

This clone was found a few times. This chain's CDR3 is CASSLGGQNEQYF. CDR3 bases: TGTGCCAGCAGCTTGGGTGGACAAAACGAGCAGTACTTC. The chain recombines TRBV5-4 with TRBJ2-7; D might be TRBD1 (5 bases). The CDR3 loop spans 13 amino acids. V shed 0 bases and J shed 5 bases, with 9 bases lying between them. The germline gives CDR1 SGHNT, CDR2 YYREEE (reference sequence).

The chain joins TRBV19 to TRBJ1-4; 8 positions match TRBD1. This CDR3 contains 14 residues. Germline values: CDR1 LNHDA, CDR2 SQIVND (reference sequence). The ends lost 5 bases at V and 7 bases at J; junction bases unmatched: 6. Written as DNA, the CDR3 is TGTGCCAGTAGTCTCCAGGGGGCAGGTGAAAAACTGTTTTTT. The encoded protein is CASSLQGAGEKLFF.

J is TRBJ1-3 and V is TRBV4-1; 8 bases line up with TRBD1. The V and J ends lost 1 base and 4 bases, in that order; junction bases with no gene match: 6. Germline V gene sequence: CDR1 MGHRA, CDR2 YSYEKL. The CDR3 spans 16 residues. CDR3 sequence reads: CASSQVNRGSGNTIYF. The CDR3 nucleotides read TGCGCCAGCAGCCAAGTCAACAGGGGGAGCGGAAACACCATATATTTT.

This sequence joins TRBV6-5 and TRBJ2-5, with D tentatively TRBD2 (5 bases). V was pared by 6 bases and J by 2 bases, with 10 bases between. In germline, CDR1 is MNHEY, CDR2 SVGAGI. The CDR3 covers 13 residues. CDR3 bases: TGTGCCAGCAGGAGGGAGATGCAAGAGACCCAGTACTTC. Its protein product is CASRREMQETQYF.

This chain links TRBV15 with TRBJ2-3; 9 bases map to TRBD2. The CDR3 contains 17 residues. Trimming cost V 0 bases and J 0 bases; bases outside gene matches: 4. Germline values: CDR1 LNHNV, CDR2 YYDKDF (reference sequence). The CDR3 region is CATSREGLAGSTDTQYF. The CDR3 DNA reads TGTGCCACCAGCAGAGAAGGGCTAGCGGGGAGCACAGATACGCAGTATTTT.

This clone came up once. The chain employs TRBV10-1 and TRBJ2-5; 11 bases align to TRBD2. The CDR3 loop spans 16 amino acids. CDR1 and CDR2 from the germline V gene are WNHNN and SYGVQD (reference sequence). Unmatched junction bases numbered 5, after V lost 1 base and J lost 4 bases. The CDR3 DNA is TGCGCCAGCAGTGAGTTCACTAGCGGGGGACGAGAGACCCAGTACTTC. Translated, it gives CASSEFTSGGRETQYF.

In its sample, this clone was seen a few times. This chain uses TRBV4-2 with TRBJ1-2, with D maybe TRBD1 (5 bases). The CDR3 contains 15 residues. Trimming removed 5 bases from V and 1 base from J, with 14 bases in between. Germline CDR1 reads LGHNA; CDR2 reads YNFKEQ. This CDR3 is CASSARQTVNYGYTF. CDR3 in DNA: TGTGCCAGCAGCGCGAGACAGACAGTTAACTATGGCTACACCTTC.

The chain has TRBV7-8 and TRBJ2-1, with a possible D match to TRBD2 (6 bases). Germline V gives CDR1 SGHVS, CDR2 FQNEAQ. V was trimmed by 2 bases and J by 8 bases, leaving 13 bases between them. The length of the CDR3 is 14 residues. CDR3 protein: CASSLPWRGDEQFF. CDR3 in DNA: TGTGCCAGCAGCTTACCTTGGCGGGGAGATGAGCAGTTCTTC.

The V call is TRBV30, the J call TRBJ1-6, with D maybe TRBD1 (5 bases). Germline assignment: CDR1 GTSNPN and CDR2 SVGIG (reference sequence). The CDR3 sequence is 13 residues long. V dropped 5 bases and J dropped 8 bases, with 13 bases sitting between them. The CDR3 loop reads CAWARGGDSPLHF. The CDR3 nucleotides are TGTGCCTGGGCTCGGGGGGGAGATTCACCCCTCCACTTT.

The chain carries TRBV10-3 and TRBJ1-1; D may be TRBD1 (6 bases). Trimming left V 3 bases short and J 7 bases short, with 15 bases between. The CDR3 has 14 amino acids. Germline CDR1 and CDR2: ENHRY and SYGVKD. The CDR3 sequence is CAISDTGPPIEAFF. The CDR3 DNA reads TGTGCCATCAGTGACACAGGGCCTCCTATTGAAGCTTTCTTT.

CDR3 in DNA: TGTGCCAGCAGCTCCCTCAGGGATATGAGCAATCAGCCCCAGCATTTT. This translates into CASSSLRDMSNQPQHF. J is TRBJ1-5 and V is TRBV5-6, with D maybe TRBD1 (5 bases). The length of the CDR3 is 16 residues. From germline, CDR1 is SGHDT and CDR2 YYEEEE. The germline V and J ends were trimmed by 3 bases and 1 base, with 14 bases remaining between them.

This chain connects TRBV5-4 to TRBJ1-2, with D perhaps TRBD1 (5 bases). The CDR3 spans 13 residues. The germline CDR1 and CDR2 sequences are SGHNT and YYREEE (reference sequence). The ends were cut back, 2 bases at V and 4 bases at J, with 9 bases in the middle. This CDR3 is CASSLGASYGYTF. The CDR3 DNA sequence: TGTGCCAGCAGCTTAGGGGCATCCTATGGCTACACCTTC.

CDR3 loop: CASGPDRGRPTRIYEQYF. The CDR3 coding sequence is TGTGCCAGCGGTCCGGACAGGGGGCGCCCCACTAGAATTTACGAGCAGTACTTC. This sequence joins TRBV2 and TRBJ2-7, with 11 bases that match TRBD1. The germline V gene encodes CDR1 SNHLY and CDR2 FYNNEI. V lost 8 bases, J lost 4 bases, and 19 bases stayed unmatched. The CDR3 is 18 residues long.

The sample holds one count of this clone. The genes are TRBV6-5 and TRBJ1-4, with 10 nucleotides matching TRBD1. The CDR3 is 15 residues long. J was trimmed by 7 bases and V by 6 bases; bases with no gene match: 8. The germline V gene encodes CDR1 MNHEY and CDR2 SVGAGI. CDR3 loop: CASSGRQGAVEKLFF. The CDR3 bases are TGTGCCAGCAGCGGTCGACAGGGGGCGGTTGAAAAACTGTTTTTT.

The chain carries TRBV21-1 and TRBJ2-1; TRBD2, as called in the table, went unchecked against the DNA. TRBV21-1 is assigned pseudogene status. The CDR3 extends over 18 amino acids. The CDR3 DNA reads TGTGCCAGCAGCAAAGTGTGGTCCGGGACTAGAGGTAACAATGAGCAGTTCTTC. It yields the protein CASSKVWSGTRGNNEQFF.

This clone occurred a few times. The chain uses TRBV5-8 and TRBJ1-3; D is undetermined. This CDR3 region has 14 residues. V was clipped by 1 base and J by 4 bases, with 9 bases between them. Per germline, CDR1 SGHTS and CDR2 YDEGEE. Written as DNA, the CDR3 is TGTGCCAGCAGCTTGCAGAGCGGGGGAAACACCATATATTTT. Its translation is CASSLQSGGNTIYF.

This clone was counted a single time. The genes are TRBV5-6 and TRBJ1-1; 12 nucleotides match TRBD1. The CDR3 spans 15 residues. Unmatched junction bases numbered 11, after V lost 7 bases and J lost 7 bases. Germline values: CDR1 SGHDT, CDR2 YYEEEE. The CDR3 sequence: CASSFGGQGAGEAFF. The CDR3 DNA is TGTGCCAGCTCGTTTGGGGGACAGGGGGCTGGTGAAGCTTTCTTT.

This clone has just one count. V usage is TRBV13 and J usage is TRBJ2-3; a weak D match, TRBD1 (5 bases). Germline CDR1 and CDR2: PRHDT and FYEKMQ (reference sequence). V lost 5 bases and J lost 4, with 16 bases in between. The CDR3 consists of 15 residues. The CDR3 nucleotides are TGTGCCAGCAGCCCCCGCAGGGTAGAGGCAGATACGCAGTATTTT. The encoded protein is CASSPRRVEADTQYF.

The V and J genes are TRBV6-6 and TRBJ2-3, with unresolved D. Trimming removed 6 bases from V and 5 bases from J, with 9 bases in between. The CDR3 has 12 residues. Germline CDR1 is MNHNY and CDR2 is SVGAGI (reference sequence). CDR3 residues: CASRLQVDTQYF. Written as DNA, the CDR3 is TGTGCCAGCAGACTCCAGGTAGATACGCAGTATTTT.

The chain is built from TRBV11-3 and TRBJ2-1, with 10 bases lining up with TRBD2. Germline CDR1 reads SGHNT; CDR2 reads YENEEA. The V gene end was trimmed by 2 bases and the J gene end by 3 bases; junction bases not matched to a gene: 1. The CDR3 is 15 amino acids. For the CDR3, the DNA is TGTGCCAGCAGCTTAAGGACTAGCGGCTACAATGAGCAGTTCTTC. It codes for CASSLRTSGYNEQFF.

J is TRBJ2-5 and V is TRBV2; a weak D match, TRBD1 (5 bases). There are 19 residues in the CDR3. From germline, CDR1 is SNHLY and CDR2 FYNNEI. Deletions cut 2 bases from V and 0 bases from J, with 22 bases between. CDR3 sequence (DNA): TGTGCCAGCAGTGAAAGTACCCCTTGGGGCTCGGTCCACCAAGAGACCCAGTACTTC. This translates into CASSESTPWGSVHQETQYF.

This chain links TRBV9 with TRBJ1-4, with 12 bases lining up with TRBD1. Germline V gene sequence: CDR1 SGDLS, CDR2 YYNGEE. The CDR3 length is 17 residues. V dropped 3 bases and J dropped 2; count of bases not matched to a gene: 5. CDR3 bases: TGTGCCAGCAGCGGGGGACAGGGGGCTCCTACTAATGAAAAACTGTTTTTT. It yields the protein CASSGGQGAPTNEKLFF.